Listed here are 27 T cell receptor beta chains from one sample, sequenced in a study of blood T cell repertoires in COVID-19. Assay used: immunoSEQ multiplex PCR; TCRdb lists only in-frame clones, some missing. The data show some 100,000 clones, with roughly 76% seen just once and 8% to 13% held by the top ten. Sequencing was done on a sample of peripheral blood. The receptor set was obtained from a human donor in a cohort sampled during active COVID-19.

This chain connects TRBV28 to TRBJ1-2, with 8 bases aligning to TRBD1. Germline CDR1 MDHEN, CDR2 SYDVKM. This CDR3 contains 13 residues. V lost 6 bases and J lost 7; bases outside the gene matches: 7. The CDR3 is CASRGQGPPGYTF. The CDR3 nucleotides are TGTGCCAGCAGAGGACAGGGTCCGCCTGGCTACACCTTC.

The chain links TRBV2 to TRBJ1-3, with a tentative D call TRBD1 (5 bases). Trimming removed 5 bases at V and 2 bases at J, with 7 bases between. The CDR3 loop spans 13 amino acids. Germline CDR1 reads SNHLY; CDR2 reads FYNNEI. CDR3 nucleotide sequence: TGTGCCAGCAGTCCGACAGCTGGAAACACCATATATTTT. Its protein is CASSPTAGNTIYF.

This clone was seen more than once but under ten times. V and J are TRBV27 and TRBJ1-2, with D unresolved. Trimming pared 4 bases from V and 6 bases from J, leaving 12 bases between. This CDR3 is built from 13 residues. The germline gives CDR1 MNHEY, CDR2 SMNVEV (reference sequence). CDR3 residues: CASSSRFFDGYTF. The CDR3, as DNA: TGTGCCAGCAGTTCTAGGTTTTTCGATGGCTACACCTTC.

The gene calls are TRBV18 and TRBJ1-5; D not certain. The CDR3 loop spans 16 amino acids. The germline CDR1 and CDR2 sequences are KGHSH and LQKENI. V was shortened by 0 bases and J by 0 bases, with 9 bases between the two germline ends. In DNA form, the CDR3 reads TGTGCCAGCTCACCACCAGGAGGGAATAGCAATCAGCCCCAGCATTTT. It translates to CASSPPGGNSNQPQHF.

The chain couples TRBV11-3 to TRBJ2-7; D is perhaps TRBD2 (6 bases). V was pared by 8 bases and J by 4 bases, with 18 bases between. This CDR3 is 14 amino acids long. Per the germline V gene, CDR1 is SGHNT and CDR2 is YENEEA. CDR3 loop: CASADAGPVYEQYF. The CDR3 bases are TGTGCCAGCGCCGACGCGGGGCCGGTATACGAGCAGTACTTC.

This clone has just a few counts. The gene calls are TRBV28 and TRBJ1-5; 8 nucleotides agree with TRBD1. The CDR3 loop spans 13 amino acids. V lost 6 bases and J lost 5; bases outside the gene matches: 3. Germline-derived CDR1 and CDR2 are MDHEN and SYDVKM. CDR3 protein: CASSSDRDQPQHF. CDR3 sequence (DNA): TGTGCCAGCAGCTCGGACAGGGATCAGCCCCAGCATTTT.

This clone appeared a single time. The chain uses TRBV29-1 and TRBJ2-5, with D possibly matching TRBD2 (6 bases). This CDR3 has 13 amino acids. Germline V gene sequence: CDR1 SQVTM, CDR2 ANQGSEA. V was pared by 3 bases and J by 1 base, with 9 bases between. CDR3 coding DNA: TGCAGCGTTGATGGGGGGACCCAAGAGACCCAGTACTTC. Translation gives CSVDGGTQETQYF.

Here the CDR3 reads CAWSVGLAGTDTQYF. The CDR3 DNA reads TGTGCCTGGAGTGTAGGACTAGCGGGCACAGATACGCAGTATTTT. J is TRBJ2-3 and V is TRBV30, with TRBD2 matching over 10 bases. V gave up 0 bases and J gave up 1 base; unmatched junction bases: 1. In germline, CDR1 is GTSNPN, CDR2 SVGIG (reference sequence). This CDR3 is built from 15 residues.

This chain joins TRBV3-1 (or the pseudogene TRBV3-2) and TRBJ2-7, with TRBD1 identical over 8 bases. The trim removed 11 bases at V and 2 bases at J, leaving 17 bases unmatched. CDR1 is LGHDT and CDR2 is YNNKEL in the germline V gene (reference sequence). The CDR3 runs to 16 residues. The CDR3 DNA sequence: TGTGCCGGCAACCACGACAGGGGTCTCCTCCCCTACGAGCAGTACTTC. It codes for CAGNHDRGLLPYEQYF.

This clone was observed a single time. The rearrangement joins TRBV4-1 to TRBJ2-1; a weak D match, TRBD2 (6 bases). The V and J ends lost 1 base and 8 bases respectively, with 18 bases between them. Germline V lookup: CDR1 MGHRA, CDR2 YSYEKL. The CDR3 contains 16 residues. CDR3 protein: CASSQVLRGQFHEQFF. In nucleotides, the CDR3 is TGCGCCAGCAGCCAAGTGTTGCGGGGTCAGTTCCATGAGCAGTTCTTC.

The chain recombines TRBV6-6 with TRBJ2-5; D is undetermined. Germline CDR1 and CDR2: MNHNY and SVGAGI (reference sequence). V was trimmed by 2 bases and J by 7 bases, leaving 20 bases between them. The CDR3 contains 16 residues. The CDR3 bases are TGTGCCAGCAGTTACCCCCGGCGGAGCCAGATGGGGACCCAGTACTTC. Translating it yields CASSYPRRSQMGTQYF.

The CDR3 bases are TGTGCCAGCAGTTACTCGTGGACAAGGTCCTACGAGCAGTACTTC. The encoded protein is CASSYSWTRSYEQYF. V gene TRBV6-5 combines with J gene TRBJ2-7, with D possibly being TRBD1 (5 bases). The CDR3 runs 15 residues. Germline CDR1 MNHEY, CDR2 SVGAGI. V shed 0 bases and J shed 1 base, with 10 bases lying between them.

This chain links TRBV6-1 with TRBJ1-3; 7 positions match TRBD1. Losses at the gene ends were 3 bases for V and 4 bases for J; bases not matched to a gene: 6. Germline V gene data show CDR1 as MNHNS and CDR2 as SASEGT. CDR3 length: 15 residues. The CDR3 reads CASSDGQGDGNTIYF. As DNA, the CDR3 is TGTGCCAGCAGTGACGGGCAGGGGGACGGAAACACCATATATTTT.

The rearrangement links TRBV5-1 to TRBJ1-1; possibly TRBD1 for D (5 bases). Between the trimmed V and J ends, which lost 1 base and 6 bases, there was a span of 10 bases. Germline CDR1 is SGHRS and CDR2 is YFSETQ. The CDR3 is 13 residues long. CDR3 protein: CASSLQGDAEAFF. The DNA of the CDR3 is TGCGCCAGCAGCTTGCAGGGTGACGCTGAAGCTTTCTTT.

For the CDR3, the DNA is TGTGCCAGCTCACCGCAGGGTATAGTCAATGAGCAGTTCTTC. Translation: CASSPQGIVNEQFF. V is TRBV18 and J is TRBJ2-1, with D possibly TRBD1 on 5 matching bases. Trimming cost V 3 bases and J 6 bases, with 12 bases left between them. CDR3 size: 14 residues. CDR1 and CDR2 (germline): KGHSH, LQKENI.

The gene calls are TRBV30 and TRBJ1-2, with 7 bases lining up with TRBD1. Germline values: CDR1 GTSNPN, CDR2 SVGIG (reference sequence). Losses at the gene ends were 2 bases for V and 5 bases for J; bases not matched to a gene: 5. This CDR3 region has 13 residues. In DNA, the CDR3 is TGTGCCTGGAGTAAGGGACAGATATATGGCTACACCTTC. Amino acids: CAWSKGQIYGYTF.

The chain combines TRBV2 with TRBJ2-1, with D possibly TRBD1 on 5 matching bases. CDR1 and CDR2 (germline): SNHLY, FYNNEI. The CDR3 is 16 residues long. The V end was cut by 6 bases, the J end by 0 bases, with 15 bases between. CDR3 in DNA: TGTGCCAGCAGCGAGACAGACATTAGCTCCTACAATGAGCAGTTCTTC. Protein product: CASSETDISSYNEQFF. Filled out from reference TRBV2 and TRBJ2-1, the complete variable domain reads EPEVTQTPSHQVTQMGQEVILRCVPISNHLYFYWYRQILGQKVEFLVSFYNNEISEKSEIFDDQFSVERPDGSNFTLKIRSTKLEDSAMYFCASSETDISSYNEQFFGPGTRLTVL.

V usage is TRBV7-2 and J usage is TRBJ2-2; 9 bases align to TRBD2. V shed 1 base, J shed 5 bases, and the junction held 8 bases outside the gene matches. The CDR3 consists of 17 residues. CDR1 and CDR2 from the germline V gene are SGHTA and FQGNSA. In DNA, the CDR3 is TGTGCCAGCAGCTTAGTTGCGGGGGGGCCCGGGACCGGGGAGCTGTTTTTT. As protein: CASSLVAGGPGTGELFF.

The rearrangement uses TRBV2 and TRBJ2-1; 8 bases agree with TRBD2. The CDR3 contains 11 residues. V was pared by 7 bases and J by 15 bases, with 8 bases of the junction left unmatched. Per germline, CDR1 SNHLY and CDR2 FYNNEI. CDR3 residues: CASIKGLEVFF. CDR3 DNA sequence: TGTGCCAGCATCAAGGGACTAGAGGTGTTCTTC.

The chain carries TRBV29-1 and TRBJ2-3; no firm D call. Trimming left V 4 bases short and J 6 bases short, with 11 bases between. This CDR3 spans 12 amino acids. Germline V gene data show CDR1 as SQVTM and CDR2 as ANQGSEA. The CDR3 is CSVVSPGDTQYF. DNA for the CDR3: TGCAGCGTTGTTAGTCCCGGGGATACGCAGTATTTT.

The CDR3 bases are TGCGCCAGCAGCCAAGAAGGTCGGGGTTACAATGAGCAGTTCTTC. Its translation is CASSQEGRGYNEQFF. V is TRBV4-3 and J is TRBJ2-1, with a possible D match to TRBD2 (5 bases). V was clipped by 0 bases and J by 4 bases, with 10 bases between them. The germline CDR1 and CDR2 sequences are LGHNA and YSLEER. The CDR3 is 15 amino acids.

The chain recombines TRBV4-3 with TRBJ1-2; tentative D call: TRBD1 (6 bases). The V end was cut by 0 bases, the J end by 8 bases, with 16 bases between. The CDR3 covers 15 residues. The V gene's germline CDR1 is LGHNA and CDR2 YSLEER. The CDR3 coding sequence is TGCGCCAGCAGCCAAGACTGGCAGGGGTTTTTCGGCTACACCTTC. Translating gives CASSQDWQGFFGYTF.

The CDR3 loop reads CASSLGLSSSYEQYF. The CDR3 DNA follows: TGTGCCAGCAGCCTGGGACTTTCGAGCTCCTACGAGCAGTACTTC. The chain uses TRBV11-2 and TRBJ2-7; D possibly corresponds to TRBD2 (6 bases). V gave up 5 bases and J gave up 0 bases, with 14 bases separating them. The germline gives CDR1 SGHAT, CDR2 FQNNGV. The CDR3 sequence is 15 residues long.

The J gene is TRBJ1-2, the V gene TRBV7-2, with 7 bases lining up with TRBD1. This CDR3 comprises 15 residues. Trimming took 5 bases from V and 5 from J; bases not matched to a gene: 11. Germline CDR1 reads SGHTA; CDR2 reads FQGNSA. The CDR3: CASSPPAGGLYGYTF. CDR3 nucleotide sequence: TGTGCCAGCAGCCCCCCGGCAGGGGGGTTGTATGGCTACACCTTC.

The chain has TRBV7-2 and TRBJ2-7, with 12 nucleotides matching TRBD1. Germline CDR1 reads SGHTA; CDR2 reads FQGNSA. V lost 5 bases to trimming and J lost 1 base; unmatched junction nucleotides: 6. The CDR3 contains 16 residues. CDR3 nucleotides: TGTGCCAGCAGCGACCCGGGACAGGGGGCTTCCTACGAGCAGTACTTC. As protein: CASSDPGQGASYEQYF.

V is TRBV4-2 and J is TRBJ1-2, with D possibly TRBD1 on 6 matching bases. V gave up 0 bases and J gave up 3 bases, with 11 bases separating them. This CDR3 region has 15 residues. In germline, CDR1 is LGHNA, CDR2 YNFKEQ. CDR3 amino acids: CASSQEQGPYYGYTF. The CDR3 DNA follows: TGTGCCAGCAGCCAAGAACAGGGCCCTTACTATGGCTACACCTTC.

The V call is TRBV3-1 (or the pseudogene TRBV3-2), the J call TRBJ2-7, with TRBD2 as a possible D gene (5 bases). This CDR3 is built from 13 residues. Per germline, CDR1 LGHDT and CDR2 YNNKEL (reference sequence). V shed 1 base and J shed 7 bases, with 11 bases lying between them. The chain's CDR3 is CASSQALDSEQYF. The CDR3, as DNA: TGTGCCAGCAGCCAAGCTTTGGACTCGGAGCAGTACTTC.